These 32 T cell receptor beta chains were all obtained from the same sample, sequenced in a study of Ad26.COV2.S vaccination and SARS-CoV-2 variants. Treatment denoted: approximately 18 received Ad26.COV2.S at low or high dose, single or two shots; about five received placebo; per-sample allocation not given. Material that was analyzed had been drawn on day 63 after the first vaccine or placebo injection. The assay was immunoSEQ multiplex PCR, and TCRdb's table has in-frame clones only and misses some. The sample carries fewer than 300,000 clones, about 90% recorded once. Sequenced material: peripheral blood, taken in a trial of Ad26.COV2.S vaccine versus placebo. The origin of the receptors is a person aged 18-60 years who received the Ad26.COV2.S COVID-19 vaccine or a placebo.

This clone has only a few counts. The chain is built from TRBV5-1 and TRBJ2-2, with D tentatively TRBD2 (6 bases). The V end was cut by 4 bases, the J end by 4 bases, with 17 bases between. This CDR3 has 16 residues. Germline assignment: CDR1 SGHRS and CDR2 YFSETQ. The CDR3 reads CASSEDSGTITGELFF. CDR3 DNA: TGCGCCAGCAGCGAAGATAGCGGAACAATCACCGGGGAGCTGTTTTTT.

The rearrangement joins TRBV4-2 to TRBJ1-4; 9 bases line up with TRBD1. Germline V gene data show CDR1 as LGHNA and CDR2 as YNFKEQ. Unmatched junction bases numbered 3, after V lost 3 bases and J lost 7 bases. This CDR3 spans 14 amino acids. CDR3 in amino acids: CASSQGTGSEKLFF. Here the CDR3 DNA reads TGTGCCAGCAGCCAGGGGACAGGGAGTGAAAAACTGTTTTTT.

This clone has just a few counts. The chain couples TRBV19 to TRBJ1-2; D may be TRBD1 (5 bases). This CDR3 has 13 amino acids. The V and J ends lost 3 bases and 3 bases respectively, with 8 bases between them. Germline CDR1 LNHDA, CDR2 SQIVND (reference sequence). This CDR3 is CASSIDSYYGYTF. Written as DNA, the CDR3 is TGTGCCAGTAGTATTGACAGCTACTATGGCTACACCTTC. The full variable domain, with the rest looked up from reference TRBV19 and TRBJ1-2, is DGGITQSPKYLFRKEGQNVTLSCEQNLNHDAMYWYRQDPGQGLRLIYYSQIVNDFQKGDIAEGYSVSREKKESFPLTVTSAQKNPTAFYLCASSIDSYYGYTFGSGTRLTVV.

V usage is TRBV7-3 and J usage is TRBJ2-1, with 10 bases fitting TRBD2. Germline-derived CDR1 and CDR2 are SGHTA and FQGTGA. The CDR3 has 14 residues. V trimming: 6 bases; J trimming: 8 bases; junction bases outside the gene matches: 7. CDR3 sequence reads: CASSPIAGGYEQFF. The CDR3, as DNA: TGTGCCAGCAGTCCCATAGCGGGGGGATATGAGCAGTTCTTC. The full variable domain, completed using reference TRBV7-3 and TRBJ2-1, is GAGVSQTPSNKVTEKGKYVELRCDPISGHTALYWYRQSLGQGPEFLIYFQGTGAADDSGLPNDRFFAVRPEGSVSTLKIQRTERGDSAVYLCASSPIAGGYEQFFGPGTRLTVL.

This rearrangement joins TRBV7-9 to TRBJ1-6; the D gene is possibly TRBD1 (5 bases). The CDR3 is 14 residues long. The germline CDR1 and CDR2 sequences are SEHNR and FQNEAQ (reference sequence). The ends were cut back, 2 bases at V and 6 bases at J, with 8 bases in the middle. The CDR3 loop is CASSLRGANSPLHF. As DNA, the CDR3 is TGTGCCAGCAGCTTAAGGGGAGCTAATTCACCCCTCCACTTT.

The rearrangement uses TRBV5-1 and TRBJ2-1; D unclear. V lost 0 bases and J 1 base, leaving 14 bases between the germline ends. This CDR3 spans 17 amino acids. Germline-derived CDR1 and CDR2 are SGHRS and YFSETQ. CDR3 loop: CASSLASRASSYNEQFF. The CDR3, as DNA: TGCGCCAGCAGCTTGGCCTCTAGGGCCTCTTCCTACAATGAGCAGTTCTTC.

This chain connects TRBV4-3 to TRBJ2-7; weak D call: TRBD2 (5 bases). CDR3 length: 14 amino acids. V dropped 1 base and J dropped 1 base, with 8 bases sitting between them. Germline CDR1 is LGHNA and CDR2 is YSLEER. This CDR3 is CASSQARGSYEQYF. In nucleotides, the CDR3 is TGCGCCAGCAGCCAAGCCCGGGGATCCTACGAGCAGTACTTC.

V and J are TRBV2 and TRBJ1-4; D is perhaps TRBD1 (5 bases). This CDR3 has 15 residues. From germline, CDR1 is SNHLY and CDR2 FYNNEI. Trimming shortened V by 3 bases and J by 8 bases, and 16 bases separated the two germline ends. The CDR3 region has the DNA TGTGCCAGCAGTGATGCCCGGGACTCCAGGGAAAAACTGTTTTTT. It is translated as CASSDARDSREKLFF.

V and J are TRBV29-1 and TRBJ2-1; 8 bases map to TRBD1. This CDR3 is 15 amino acids long. Per the germline V gene, CDR1 is SQVTM and CDR2 is ANQGSEA. Trimming at V came to 6 bases and at J to 7 bases, leaving 14 bases not matched to a gene. The CDR3 region has the DNA TGCAGCGTGGATGGCGACAGGGGCTGGTCTAATGAGCAGTTCTTC. Protein sequence: CSVDGDRGWSNEQFF.

This clone appeared once. J is TRBJ1-5 and V is TRBV5-1, with D perhaps TRBD1 (6 bases). This CDR3 region has 14 residues. Germline values: CDR1 SGHRS, CDR2 YFSETQ. Between the trimmed V and J ends, which lost 7 bases and 3 bases, there was a span of 14 bases. The DNA of the CDR3 is TGCGCCAGCCCACGCACAGGGTCCAATCAGCCCCAGCATTTT. It translates to CASPRTGSNQPQHF. Complete variable domain (other parts from reference TRBV5-1 and TRBJ1-5): KAGVTQTPRYLIKTRGQQVTLSCSPISGHRSVSWYQQTPGQGLQFLFEYFSETQRNKGNFPGRFSGRQFSNSRSEMNVSTLELGDSALYLCASPRTGSNQPQHFGDGTRLSIL.

This clone was counted once. The CDR3 protein is CASSYTGVGGYTF. For the CDR3, the DNA is TGTGCCAGCAGTTACACAGGGGTGGGAGGCTACACCTTC. The J gene is TRBJ1-2, the V gene TRBV6-5; 7 nucleotides line up with TRBD1. CDR3 length: 13 amino acids. The V gene end was trimmed by 2 bases and the J gene end by 8 bases; junction bases not matched to a gene: 5. In germline, CDR1 is MNHEY, CDR2 SVGAGI.

The CDR3 DNA is TGCAGTGCTAGCCTGGGCTATGGCTACACCTTC. This translates into CSASLGYGYTF. The V call is TRBV20-1, the J call TRBJ1-2, with unresolved D. Germline V gives CDR1 DFQATT, CDR2 SNEGSKA (reference sequence). V gave up 3 bases and J gave up 4 bases, with 6 bases separating them. This CDR3 has 11 amino acids.

The rearrangement joins TRBV3-1 (or the pseudogene TRBV3-2) to TRBJ2-2; D call uncertain. Trimming removed 5 bases from V and 5 bases from J, with 9 bases in between. CDR3 length equals 13 residues. Germline CDR1 reads LGHDT; CDR2 reads YNNKEL (reference sequence). DNA for the CDR3: TGTGCCAGCAGCGCCAGACAAACCGGGGAGCTGTTTTTT. It is translated as CASSARQTGELFF.

This clone has just a few counts. J is TRBJ1-1 and V is TRBV27, with a weak D call TRBD1 (6 bases). CDR3 size: 15 residues. In germline, CDR1 is MNHEY, CDR2 SMNVEV (reference sequence). The germline V and J ends were trimmed by 0 bases and 1 base, with 9 bases remaining between them. The CDR3 here is CASSLSPTGNTEAFF. DNA for the CDR3: TGTGCCAGCAGTTTATCCCCGACAGGGAACACTGAAGCTTTCTTT.

The V and J genes are TRBV12-3 or TRBV12-4 and TRBJ2-7, with D possibly matching TRBD2 (6 bases). Trimming cost V 3 bases and J 6 bases, with 12 bases left between them. This CDR3 has 13 residues. The CDR3 here is CASSFPGLSEQYF. The DNA for the CDR3 is TGTGCCAGCAGTTTCCCCGGACTATCCGAGCAGTACTTC.

This clone was seen once. The chain combines TRBV5-1 with TRBJ1-1; unclear D gene. Trimming cost V 0 bases and J 4 bases, with 7 bases left between them. Germline CDR1 is SGHRS and CDR2 is YFSETQ. CDR3 length equals 13 residues. For the CDR3, the DNA is TGCGCCAGCAGCTTGGTTCCGGGCACTGAAGCTTTCTTT. As protein: CASSLVPGTEAFF.

V gene TRBV18 combines with J gene TRBJ2-7, with D possibly matching TRBD1 (5 bases). V was cut by 1 base and J by 5 bases, with 12 bases left in between. This CDR3 is built from 14 residues. The germline gives CDR1 KGHSH, CDR2 LQKENI. Here the CDR3 reads CASSPRTTGDEQYF. The DNA for the CDR3 is TGTGCCAGCTCACCACGGACAACTGGGGACGAGCAGTACTTC.

The V gene is TRBV29-1, the J gene TRBJ2-1; tentatively, D is TRBD2 (5 bases). CDR1 and CDR2 (germline): SQVTM, ANQGSEA. This CDR3 contains 15 residues. Trimming cost V 7 bases and J 3 bases, with 19 bases left between them. The CDR3 DNA reads as TGCAGCGGCCGAGACGGGGTCGAGATCTACAATGAGCAGTTCTTC. It yields the protein CSGRDGVEIYNEQFF.

CDR3 bases: TGTGCCAGCAGTCCTCTTGGACTAGCGCTTGGGGGGTCGGATACGCAGTATTTT. Its protein product is CASSPLGLALGGSDTQYF. The chain is built from TRBV28 and TRBJ2-3, with 9 positions matching TRBD2. CDR1 and CDR2 (germline): MDHEN, SYDVKM. V lost 5 bases to trimming and J lost 6 bases; unmatched junction nucleotides: 18. This CDR3 region has 18 residues.

The CDR3 region is CAGRGKNQDEQYF. The CDR3 DNA is TGTGCCGGTCGTGGTAAGAACCAGGACGAGCAGTACTTC. The chain couples TRBV5-4 to TRBJ2-7; D gene unclear. This CDR3 has 13 residues. From germline, CDR1 is SGHNT and CDR2 YYREEE (reference sequence). V lost 10 bases and J lost 5, with 19 bases in between. The full variable domain, rest sourced from reference TRBV5-4 and TRBJ2-7, is ETGVTQSPTHLIKTRGQQVTLRCSSQSGHNTVSWYQQALGQGPQFIFQYYREEENGRGNFPPRFSGLQFPNYSSELNVNALELDDSALYLCAGRGKNQDEQYFGPGTRLTVT.

The chain recombines TRBV7-2 with TRBJ1-5, with D unclear. The CDR3 sequence is 13 residues long. CDR1 and CDR2 (germline): SGHTA, FQGNSA. The V gene lost 1 base and the J gene lost 5 bases, with 6 bases spanning the gap. CDR3: CASSLGMDQPQHF. As DNA, the CDR3 is TGTGCCAGCAGCTTAGGCATGGATCAGCCCCAGCATTTT.

The chain uses TRBV7-9 and TRBJ1-1; D not certain. Per germline, CDR1 SEHNR and CDR2 FQNEAQ (reference sequence). V shed 3 bases and J shed 3 bases, with 5 bases lying between them. This CDR3 is 12 amino acids long. This chain's CDR3 is CASSLLDTEAFF. The CDR3 region has the DNA TGTGCCAGCAGCTTGTTGGACACTGAAGCTTTCTTT.

The V and J genes are TRBV3-1 (or the pseudogene TRBV3-2) and TRBJ2-5; TRBD2 matches at 13 bases. Per the germline V gene, CDR1 is LGHDT and CDR2 is YNNKEL (reference sequence). V was pared by 3 bases and J by 2 bases, with 3 bases of the junction left unmatched. CDR3 length: 16 amino acids. The CDR3 DNA reads as TGTGCCAGCAGCCAGAGACTAGCGGGGGGACAAGAGACCCAGTACTTC. It yields the protein CASSQRLAGGQETQYF.

The V call is TRBV5-1, the J call TRBJ1-6, with D perhaps TRBD1 (5 bases). The CDR3 has 14 amino acids. Per germline, CDR1 SGHRS and CDR2 YFSETQ. Trimming pared 4 bases from V and 7 bases from J, leaving 12 bases between. The CDR3 DNA is TGCGCCAGCAGCAGAGTCGAGGGGAATTCACCCCTCCACTTT. Protein product: CASSRVEGNSPLHF.

This clone showed up just a few times. The chain joins TRBV7-6 to TRBJ1-2, with 11 nucleotides matching TRBD1. The CDR3 contains 17 residues. V was pared by 4 bases and J by 3 bases, with 10 bases of the junction left unmatched. The germline V gene has CDR1 SGHVS and CDR2 FNYEAQ. This CDR3 reads CASSSGQGATSHYGYTF. DNA for the CDR3: TGTGCCAGCAGCTCCGGACAGGGGGCGACTTCTCACTATGGCTACACCTTC. The whole variable domain, remainder taken from reference TRBV7-6 and TRBJ1-2, is GAGVSQSPRYKVTKRGQDVALRCDPISGHVSLYWYRQALGQGPEFLTYFNYEAQQDKSGLPNDRFSAERPEGSISTLTIQRTEQRDSAMYRCASSSGQGATSHYGYTFGSGTRLTVV.

CDR3 coding DNA: TGCGCCAGCAGCCAACCGGGACAGGGGGCGATAACTGGTGGCTACACCTTC. Its protein is CASSQPGQGAITGGYTF. J is TRBJ1-2 and V is TRBV4-1; 12 bases agree with TRBD1. This CDR3 spans 17 amino acids. Germline CDR1 MGHRA, CDR2 YSYEKL. V was pared by 2 bases and J by 7 bases, with 11 bases of the junction left unmatched.

The chain uses TRBV4-1 and TRBJ2-1, with 8 bases that match TRBD2. Looked up from germline, CDR1 is MGHRA and CDR2 is YSYEKL. Losses at the gene ends were 0 bases for V and 9 bases for J; bases not matched to a gene: 7. The length of the CDR3 is 15 residues. CDR3 in DNA: TGCGCCAGCAGCCAAGAGGGGACTAGACACGGTGAGCAGTTCTTC. Its protein is CASSQEGTRHGEQFF.

The CDR3 sequence is CASSYVQSYMNTEAFF. Written as DNA, the CDR3 is TGTGCCAGCAGTTACGTACAATCCTACATGAACACTGAAGCTTTCTTT. The chain couples TRBV6-2 or TRBV6-3 to TRBJ1-1; D unresolved. This CDR3 has 16 residues. Germline V gene data show CDR1 as MNHEY and CDR2 as SVGEGT. V was clipped by 2 bases and J by 0 bases, with 13 bases between them.

This chain links TRBV4-1 with TRBJ2-1; 9 bases are shared with TRBD2. Germline-derived CDR1 and CDR2 are MGHRA and YSYEKL. Trimming took 3 bases from V and 2 from J; bases not matched to a gene: 8. The CDR3 extends over 17 amino acids. The DNA for the CDR3 is TGCGCCAGCAGCCACCCTAGCGGGATAGGAACCTACAATGAGCAGTTCTTC. This translates into CASSHPSGIGTYNEQFF.

V usage is TRBV19 and J usage is TRBJ2-2; weak D call: TRBD2 (5 bases). V was cut by 5 bases and J by 7 bases, with 14 bases left in between. Germline CDR1 and CDR2: LNHDA and SQIVND (reference sequence). The CDR3 is 14 amino acids. The CDR3, as DNA: TGTGCCAGTAGTTCCCTAGAGGAGGTCGGGGAGCTGTTTTTT. This translates into CASSSLEEVGELFF. The entire variable domain, with the rest obtained from reference TRBV19 and TRBJ2-2, is as follows: DGGITQSPKYLFRKEGQNVTLSCEQNLNHDAMYWYRQDPGQGLRLIYYSQIVNDFQKGDIAEGYSVSREKKESFPLTVTSAQKNPTAFYLCASSSLEEVGELFFGEGSRLTVL.

This chain joins TRBV5-5 and TRBJ1-6, with a weak D call TRBD1 (5 bases). The germline V gene has CDR1 SGHKS and CDR2 YYEKEE (reference sequence). Trimming removed 2 bases at V and 6 bases at J, with 12 bases between. The CDR3 totals 15 residues. In nucleotides, the CDR3 is TGTGCCAGCAGCTTCTTAGGGGTGGGTAATTCACCCCTCCACTTT. Translated, it gives CASSFLGVGNSPLHF. Based on the CDR3 plus reference TRBV5-5 and TRBJ1-6, the full variable domain is DAGVTQSPTHLIKTRGQQVTLRCSPISGHKSVSWYQQVLGQGPQFIFQYYEKEERGRGNFPDRFSARQFPNYSSELNVNALLLGDSALYLCASSFLGVGNSPLHFGNGTRLTVT.

V and J are TRBV7-3 and TRBJ1-3; D is unresolved. CDR3 length: 13 amino acids. Germline CDR1 is SGHTA and CDR2 is FQGTGA. Trimming cost V 9 bases and J 4 bases, with 13 bases left between them. In DNA, the CDR3 is TGTGCCAGAACCCTTGCCAGGGGAAACACCATATATTTT. It yields the protein CARTLARGNTIYF.